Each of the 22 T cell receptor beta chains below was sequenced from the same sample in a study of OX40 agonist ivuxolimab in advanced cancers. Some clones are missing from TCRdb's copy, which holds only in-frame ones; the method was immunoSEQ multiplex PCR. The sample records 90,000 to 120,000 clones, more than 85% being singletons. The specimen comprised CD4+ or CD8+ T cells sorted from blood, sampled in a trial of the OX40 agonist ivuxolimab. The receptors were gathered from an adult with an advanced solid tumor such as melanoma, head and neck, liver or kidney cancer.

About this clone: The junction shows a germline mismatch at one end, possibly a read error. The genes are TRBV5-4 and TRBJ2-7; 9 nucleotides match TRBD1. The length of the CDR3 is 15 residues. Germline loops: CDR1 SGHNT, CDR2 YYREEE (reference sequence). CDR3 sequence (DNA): TGCGCCAGCTCTACCGGGACAGGGCCAACTAGAGAGCAGTACTTC. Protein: CASSTGTGPTREQYF.

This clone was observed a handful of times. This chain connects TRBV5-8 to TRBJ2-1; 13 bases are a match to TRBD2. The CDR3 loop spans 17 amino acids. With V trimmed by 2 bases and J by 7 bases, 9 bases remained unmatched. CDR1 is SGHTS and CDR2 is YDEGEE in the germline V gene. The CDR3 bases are TGTGCCAGCAGCTTTGGGAGGACTAGCGGGAGTAGGAATGAGCAGTTCTTC. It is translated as CASSFGRTSGSRNEQFF.

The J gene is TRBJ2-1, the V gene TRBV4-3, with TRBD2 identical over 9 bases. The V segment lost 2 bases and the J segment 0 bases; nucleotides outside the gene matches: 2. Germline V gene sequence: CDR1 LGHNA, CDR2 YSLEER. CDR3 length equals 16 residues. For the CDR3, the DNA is TGCGCCAGCAGCCAACATAGCGGGAGCTCCTACAATGAGCAGTTCTTC. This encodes CASSQHSGSSYNEQFF.

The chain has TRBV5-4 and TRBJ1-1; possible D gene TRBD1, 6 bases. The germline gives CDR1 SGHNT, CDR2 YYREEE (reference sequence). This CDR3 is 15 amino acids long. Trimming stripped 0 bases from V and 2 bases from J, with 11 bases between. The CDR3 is CASSLVAGANTEAFF. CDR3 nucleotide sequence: TGTGCCAGCAGCTTGGTGGCAGGGGCCAACACTGAAGCTTTCTTT.

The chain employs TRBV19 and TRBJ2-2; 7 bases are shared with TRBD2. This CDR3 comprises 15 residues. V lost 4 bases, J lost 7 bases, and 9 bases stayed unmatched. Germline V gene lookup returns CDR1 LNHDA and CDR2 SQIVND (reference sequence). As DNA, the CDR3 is TGTGCCAGTAGTAATCCAGCGGGAACGGTCGGGGAGCTGTTTTTT. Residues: CASSNPAGTVGELFF.

The CDR3 DNA sequence: TGTGCCAGCTCACCCGGGAGGGATAACGGCTACACCTTC. Its protein product is CASSPGRDNGYTF. The chain carries TRBV18 and TRBJ1-2; D remains unclear. This CDR3 is 13 amino acids long. V was clipped by 3 bases and J by 8 bases, with 13 bases between them. The germline gives CDR1 KGHSH, CDR2 LQKENI.

Here the CDR3 reads CASSVNRGGKPQHF. The CDR3 region has the DNA TGTGCCAGCAGTGTGAACAGGGGGGGAAAGCCCCAGCATTTT. This rearrangement joins TRBV27 to TRBJ1-5, with 8 bases fitting TRBD1. This CDR3 is 14 amino acids long. V lost 5 bases and J lost 8; bases outside the gene matches: 8. Germline-derived CDR1 and CDR2 are MNHEY and SMNVEV (reference sequence).

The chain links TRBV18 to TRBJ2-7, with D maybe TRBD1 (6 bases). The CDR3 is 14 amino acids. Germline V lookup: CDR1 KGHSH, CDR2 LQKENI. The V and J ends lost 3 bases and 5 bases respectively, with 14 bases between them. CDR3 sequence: CASSPGQGTHEQYF. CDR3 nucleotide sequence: TGTGCCAGCTCACCGGGGCAGGGGACCCACGAGCAGTACTTC.

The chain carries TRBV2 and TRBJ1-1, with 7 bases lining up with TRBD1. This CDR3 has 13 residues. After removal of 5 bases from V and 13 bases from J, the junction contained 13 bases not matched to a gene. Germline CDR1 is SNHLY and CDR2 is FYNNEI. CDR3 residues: CASSFTGAFNDFF. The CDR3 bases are TGTGCCAGCAGTTTTACAGGGGCCTTTAACGATTTCTTT. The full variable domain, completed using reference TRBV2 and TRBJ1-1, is EPEVTQTPSHQVTQMGQEVILRCVPISNHLYFYWYRQILGQKVEFLVSFYNNEISEKSEIFDDQFSVERPDGSNFTLKIRSTKLEDSAMYFCASSFTGAFNDFFGQGTRLTVV.

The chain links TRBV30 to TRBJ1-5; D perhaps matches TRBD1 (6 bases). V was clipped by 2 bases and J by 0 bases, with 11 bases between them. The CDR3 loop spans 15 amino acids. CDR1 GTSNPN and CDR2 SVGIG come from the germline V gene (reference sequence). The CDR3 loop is CAWSSGQHSNQPQHF. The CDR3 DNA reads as TGTGCCTGGAGTTCTGGACAGCATAGCAATCAGCCCCAGCATTTT.

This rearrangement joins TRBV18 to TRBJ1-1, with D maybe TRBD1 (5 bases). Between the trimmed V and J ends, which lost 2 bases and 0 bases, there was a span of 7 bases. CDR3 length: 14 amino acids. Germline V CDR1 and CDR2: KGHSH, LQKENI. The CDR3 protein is CASSPGGVNTEAFF. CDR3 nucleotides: TGTGCCAGCTCACCAGGAGGGGTGAACACTGAAGCTTTCTTT.

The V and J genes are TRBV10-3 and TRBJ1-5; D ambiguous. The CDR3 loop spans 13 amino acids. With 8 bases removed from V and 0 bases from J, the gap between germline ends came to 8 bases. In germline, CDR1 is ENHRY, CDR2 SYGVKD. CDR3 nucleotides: TGTGCCATCGGGGATTATAGCAATCAGCCCCAGCATTTT. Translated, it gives CAIGDYSNQPQHF.

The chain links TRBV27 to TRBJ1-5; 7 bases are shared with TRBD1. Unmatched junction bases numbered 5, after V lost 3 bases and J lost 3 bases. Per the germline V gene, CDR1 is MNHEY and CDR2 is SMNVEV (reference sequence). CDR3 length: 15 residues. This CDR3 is CASSFGGTVNQPQHF. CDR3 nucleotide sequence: TGTGCCAGCAGTTTTGGGGGGACAGTCAATCAGCCCCAGCATTTT.

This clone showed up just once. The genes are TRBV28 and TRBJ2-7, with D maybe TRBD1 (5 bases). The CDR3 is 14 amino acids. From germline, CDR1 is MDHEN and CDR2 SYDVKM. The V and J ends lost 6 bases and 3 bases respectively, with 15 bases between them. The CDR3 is CASRGFTGHYEQYF. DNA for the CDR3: TGTGCCAGCAGAGGGTTTACAGGCCACTACGAGCAGTACTTC.

The CDR3 reads CASSSSSGTGHEKLFF. CDR3 nucleotides: TGTGCCAGCAGTTCCTCCTCCGGGACAGGACACGAAAAACTGTTTTTT. This chain uses TRBV28 with TRBJ1-4; 8 positions match TRBD1. CDR1 is MDHEN and CDR2 is SYDVKM in the germline V gene. There are 16 residues in the CDR3. V shed 4 bases and J 8 bases; nucleotides not matched to a gene: 12.

The CDR3 sequence is CASSYASGKSEQYF. Written as DNA, the CDR3 is TGTGCCAGCAGTTACGCTAGCGGGAAAAGCGAGCAGTACTTC. V gene TRBV6-5 combines with J gene TRBJ2-5; TRBD2 agrees at 9 bases. The J call may be faulty, since TRBJ2-7 better matches the DNA end. The germline CDR1 and CDR2 sequences are MNHEY and SVGAGI. This CDR3 contains 14 residues.

The CDR3 DNA reads as TGTGCCAGCTCACCACCTGGGTCTAGCTCCTACGAGCAGTACTTC. Translated, it gives CASSPPGSSSYEQYF. The chain employs TRBV18 and TRBJ2-7; D unclear. Looked up from germline, CDR1 is KGHSH and CDR2 is LQKENI. V lost 0 bases and J 0 bases, leaving 9 bases between the germline ends. There are 15 residues in the CDR3.

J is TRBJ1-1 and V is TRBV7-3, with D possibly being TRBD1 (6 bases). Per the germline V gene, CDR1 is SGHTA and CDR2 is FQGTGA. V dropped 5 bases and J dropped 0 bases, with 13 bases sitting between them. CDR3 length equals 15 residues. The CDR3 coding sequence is TGTGCCAGCAGCCCCCGGACAGCAATGAACACTGAAGCTTTCTTT. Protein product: CASSPRTAMNTEAFF. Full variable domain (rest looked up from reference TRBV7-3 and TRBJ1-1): GAGVSQTPSNKVTEKGKYVELRCDPISGHTALYWYRQSLGQGPEFLIYFQGTGAADDSGLPNDRFFAVRPEGSVSTLKIQRTERGDSAVYLCASSPRTAMNTEAFFGQGTRLTVV.

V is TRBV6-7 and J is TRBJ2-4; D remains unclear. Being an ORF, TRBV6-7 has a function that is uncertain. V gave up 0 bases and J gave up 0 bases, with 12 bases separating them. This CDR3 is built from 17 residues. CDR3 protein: CASSYSPQGLAKNIQYF. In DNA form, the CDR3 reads TGTGCCAGCAGTTACTCGCCACAAGGCCTAGCCAAAAACATTCAGTACTTC.

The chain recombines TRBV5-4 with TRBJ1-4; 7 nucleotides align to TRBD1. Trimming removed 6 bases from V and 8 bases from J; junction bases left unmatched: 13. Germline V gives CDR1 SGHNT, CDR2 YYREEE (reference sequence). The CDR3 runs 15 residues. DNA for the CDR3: TGTGCCAGCACTTTAGAGGGGGCCGTAGAAGAAAAACTGTTTTTT. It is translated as CASTLEGAVEEKLFF. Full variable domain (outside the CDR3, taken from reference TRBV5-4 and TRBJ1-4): ETGVTQSPTHLIKTRGQQVTLRCSSQSGHNTVSWYQQALGQGPQFIFQYYREEENGRGNFPPRFSGLQFPNYSSELNVNALELDDSALYLCASTLEGAVEEKLFFGSGTQLSVL.

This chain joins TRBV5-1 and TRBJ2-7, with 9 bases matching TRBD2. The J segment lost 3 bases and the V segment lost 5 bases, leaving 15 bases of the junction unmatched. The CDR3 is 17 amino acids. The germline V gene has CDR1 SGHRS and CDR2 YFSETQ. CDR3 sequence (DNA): TGCGCCAGCAGTATGGTACCTAGCGGGAATATAGGCTACGAGCAGTACTTC. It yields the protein CASSMVPSGNIGYEQYF.

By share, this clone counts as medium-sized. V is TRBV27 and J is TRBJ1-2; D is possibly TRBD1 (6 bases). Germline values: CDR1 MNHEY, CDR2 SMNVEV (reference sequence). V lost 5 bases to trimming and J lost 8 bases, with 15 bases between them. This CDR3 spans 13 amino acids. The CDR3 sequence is CASSAQGGGGYTF. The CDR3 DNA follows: TGTGCCAGCAGTGCACAGGGTGGGGGAGGCTACACCTTC.